The clone carrying this T cell receptor beta chain was observed a handful of times. Its antigen remains unidentified. This could be a read error, since a much larger clone is one nucleotide away. Arm-PCR with iRepertoire HTBI primers amplified the CDR3 regions for these TCR beta libraries. In the original workflow: Analysis of the samples identified roughly 62 TRBV and about 14 TRBJ segments. MiXCR, applied by TCRdb to the multiplex PCR reads, yields one record per CDR3 protein. TCRdb, not the original authors, processed these V and J calls. The sample has around 480,000 distinct CDR3 sequences; around 16% are singletons. The time point: newly diagnosed GD, antithyroid drugs for less than 3 months. PBMC RNA served as the TCR library source. This record belongs to a study of regulatory T cells in long-lasting Graves disease. Study outcomes and limitations: Persistent Graves' patients possessed reduced TCR diversity relative to recently diagnosed ones.

From germline, CDR1 is SNHLY and CDR2 FYNNEI. This CDR3 comprises 15 residues. Unmatched junction bases numbered 9, after V lost 4 bases and J lost 4 bases. These same data were also listed under a study on T cells in Graves' hyperthyroidism and ophthalmopathy.

This specimen consisted of peripheral blood mononuclear cells (PBMCs), obtained at new diagnosis, from a patient treated with antithyroid drugs. J is TRBJ1-1 and V is TRBV2; 7 nucleotides align to TRBD1. The receptor's source is a woman aged 35 to 59 with Graves disease. The CDR3 DNA is TGTGCCAGCAGTGTCGGCGGGACAGTGGGCACTGAAGCTTTCTTT. This codes for CASSVGGTVGTEAFF. Full variable domain (outside the CDR3, taken from reference TRBV2 and TRBJ1-1): EPEVTQTPSHQVTQMGQEVILRCVPISNHLYFYWYRQILGQKVEFLVSFYNNEISEKSEIFDDQFSVERPDGSNFTLKIRSTKLEDSAMYFCASSVGGTVGTEAFFGQGTRLTVV.